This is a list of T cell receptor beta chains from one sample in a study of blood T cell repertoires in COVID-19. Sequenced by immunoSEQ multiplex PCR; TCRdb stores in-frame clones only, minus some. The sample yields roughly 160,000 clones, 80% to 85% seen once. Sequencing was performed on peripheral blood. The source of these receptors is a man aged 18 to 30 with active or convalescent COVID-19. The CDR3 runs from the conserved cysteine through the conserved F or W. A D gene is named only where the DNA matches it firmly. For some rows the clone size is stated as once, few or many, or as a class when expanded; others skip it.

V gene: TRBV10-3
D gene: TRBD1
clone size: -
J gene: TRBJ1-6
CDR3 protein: CAISLTGVDLNSPLHF
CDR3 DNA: TGTGCCATCAGCCTGACAGGGGTGGACTTAAATTCACCCCTCCACTTT

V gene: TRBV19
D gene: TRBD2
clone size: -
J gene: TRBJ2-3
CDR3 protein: CASSLRLAGVADTQYF
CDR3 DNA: TGTGCCAGTAGTTTGAGACTAGCGGGGGTGGCAGATACGCAGTATTTT

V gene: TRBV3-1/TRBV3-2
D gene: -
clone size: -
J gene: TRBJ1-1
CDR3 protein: CASSQGPGEAFF
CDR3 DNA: TGTGCCAGCAGCCAAGGTCCCGGGGAGGCTTTCTTT

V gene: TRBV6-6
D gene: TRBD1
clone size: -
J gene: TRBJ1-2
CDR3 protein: CASSARTGSGYTF
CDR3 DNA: TGTGCCAGCAGTGCCCGGACAGGGTCTGGCTACACCTTC

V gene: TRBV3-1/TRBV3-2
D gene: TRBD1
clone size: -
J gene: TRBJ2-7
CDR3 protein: CASSVRDREWYEQYF
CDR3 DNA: TGTGCCAGCAGCGTAAGAGACAGGGAATGGTACGAGCAGTACTTC

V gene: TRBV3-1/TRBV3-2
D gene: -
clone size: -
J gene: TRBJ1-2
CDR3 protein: CASSQTDRIRYGYTF
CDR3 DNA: TGTGCCAGCAGCCAAACCGACAGGATTCGCTATGGCTACACCTTC

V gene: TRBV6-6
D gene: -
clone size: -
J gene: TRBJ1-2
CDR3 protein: CASSGQSNYGYTF
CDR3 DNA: TGTGCCAGCAGCGGACAGAGTAACTATGGCTACACCTTC

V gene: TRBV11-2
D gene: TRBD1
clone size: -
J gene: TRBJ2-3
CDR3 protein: CASSRDRGQDTQYF
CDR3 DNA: TGTGCCAGCAGCCGGGACAGGGGACAAGATACGCAGTATTTT

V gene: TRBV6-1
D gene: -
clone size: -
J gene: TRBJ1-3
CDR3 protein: CASSEQYSGNTIYF
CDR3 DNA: TGTGCCAGCAGTGAGCAGTACTCTGGAAACACCATATATTTT

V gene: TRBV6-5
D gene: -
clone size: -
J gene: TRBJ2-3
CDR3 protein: CASRTGDTQYF
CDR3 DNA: TGTGCCAGCAGGACGGGAGATACGCAGTATTTT

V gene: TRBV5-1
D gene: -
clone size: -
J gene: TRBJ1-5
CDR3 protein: CASSLGGAGQPQHF
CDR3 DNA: TGCGCCAGCAGCTTAGGGGGGGCCGGTCAGCCCCAGCATTTT

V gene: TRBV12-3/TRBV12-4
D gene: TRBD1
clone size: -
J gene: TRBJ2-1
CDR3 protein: CASSLTGGDEQFF
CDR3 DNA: TGTGCCAGCAGTTTGACAGGGGGGGATGAGCAGTTCTTC

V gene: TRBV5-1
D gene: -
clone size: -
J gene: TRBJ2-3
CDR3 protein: CASSSTDTQYF
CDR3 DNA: TGCGCCAGCTCGAGCACAGATACGCAGTATTTT

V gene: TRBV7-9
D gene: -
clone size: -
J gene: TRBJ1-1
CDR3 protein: CASSPERQASVTEAFF
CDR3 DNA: TGTGCCAGCAGCCCGGAGCGACAGGCATCCGTCACTGAAGCTTTCTTT

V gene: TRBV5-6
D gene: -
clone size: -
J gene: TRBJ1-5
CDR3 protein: CASSLRRGNQPQHF
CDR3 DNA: TGTGCCAGCAGCCTAAGACGGGGGAATCAGCCCCAGCATTTT

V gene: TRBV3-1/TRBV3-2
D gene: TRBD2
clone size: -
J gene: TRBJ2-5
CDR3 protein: CASRRGLAGFQETQYF
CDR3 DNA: TGTGCCAGCAGACGAGGACTAGCGGGCTTCCAAGAGACCCAGTACTTC

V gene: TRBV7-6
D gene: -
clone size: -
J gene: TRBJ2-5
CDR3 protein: CASSLDGRVFETQYF
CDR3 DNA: TGTGCCAGCAGCTTAGATGGCAGGGTGTTCGAGACCCAGTACTTC

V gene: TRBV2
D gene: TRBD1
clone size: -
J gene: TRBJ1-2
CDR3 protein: CASNGQGGNYGYTF
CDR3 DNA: TGTGCCAGCAATGGACAGGGGGGGAACTATGGCTACACCTTC

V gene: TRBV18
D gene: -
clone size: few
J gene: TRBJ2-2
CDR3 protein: CASSLYWTGLPLDTGELFF
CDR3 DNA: TGTGCCAGCTCACTTTATTGGACAGGACTACCTCTGGACACCGGGGAGCTGTTTTTT

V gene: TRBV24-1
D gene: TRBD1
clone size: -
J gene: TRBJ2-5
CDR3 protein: CATSDPQGQETQYF
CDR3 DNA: TGTGCCACCAGTGACCCACAGGGGCAAGAGACCCAGTACTTC

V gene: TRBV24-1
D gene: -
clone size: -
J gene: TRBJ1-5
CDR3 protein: CATSDFGDEQPQHF
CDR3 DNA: TGTGCCACCAGTGATTTCGGGGATGAGCAGCCCCAGCATTTT

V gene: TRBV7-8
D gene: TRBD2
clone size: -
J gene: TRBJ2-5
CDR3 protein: CASSLNGGRALETQYF
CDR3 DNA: TGTGCCAGCAGCTTAAATGGCGGGAGGGCCCTTGAGACCCAGTACTTC

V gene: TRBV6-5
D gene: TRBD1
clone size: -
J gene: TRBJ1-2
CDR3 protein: CATRGGTGANYGYTF
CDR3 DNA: TGTGCCACCAGGGGGGGGACTGGAGCTAACTATGGCTACACCTTC

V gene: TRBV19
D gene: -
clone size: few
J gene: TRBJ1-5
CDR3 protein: CASSTSGRQGLQPQHF
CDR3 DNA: TGTGCCAGTAGTACCTCCGGGCGGCAGGGGCTTCAGCCCCAGCATTTT

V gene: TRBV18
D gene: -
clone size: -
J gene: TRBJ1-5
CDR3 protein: CASSPEARDQPQHF
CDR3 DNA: TGTGCCAGCTCACCAGAGGCTCGGGATCAGCCCCAGCATTTT

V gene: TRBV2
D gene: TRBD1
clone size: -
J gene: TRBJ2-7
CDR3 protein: CASRAGTGVFYEQYF
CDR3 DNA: TGTGCCAGCAGAGCCGGGACAGGGGTTTTTTACGAGCAGTACTTC

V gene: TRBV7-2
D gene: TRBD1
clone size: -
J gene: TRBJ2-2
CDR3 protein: CASSFKGAHRTGELFF
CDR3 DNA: TGTGCCAGCAGCTTTAAGGGGGCGCATCGCACCGGGGAGCTGTTTTTT

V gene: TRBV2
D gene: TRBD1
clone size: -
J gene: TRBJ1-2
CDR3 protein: CASRRPGTGGNYGGYGYTF
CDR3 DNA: TGTGCCAGCAGACGCCCCGGGACAGGTGGCAATTATGGGGGCTATGGCTACACCTTC

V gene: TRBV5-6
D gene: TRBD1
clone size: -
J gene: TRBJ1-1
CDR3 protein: CASSLAGGATEAFF
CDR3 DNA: TGTGCCAGCAGCTTGGCAGGGGGTGCCACTGAAGCTTTCTTT

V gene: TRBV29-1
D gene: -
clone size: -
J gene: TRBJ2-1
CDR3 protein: CSVRPQGQWRFF
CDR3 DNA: TGCAGCGTTCGCCCCCAGGGGCAGTGGCGGTTCTTC

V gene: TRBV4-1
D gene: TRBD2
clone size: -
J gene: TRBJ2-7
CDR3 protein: CASSQDTGAGAYEQYF
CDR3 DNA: TGCGCCAGCAGCCAAGATACCGGAGCGGGAGCCTACGAGCAGTACTTC